This TCR beta chain was retrieved from a study of cytomegalovirus exposure and HLA in healthy donors. The V gene lost 5 bases and the J gene lost 9 bases, with 8 bases spanning the gap. The length of the CDR3 is 12 residues. Per the germline V gene, CDR1 is MNHEY and CDR2 is SVGAGI. Vbeta (60) and Jbeta (13) primers were used in the PCR. Repertoires were generated with immunoSEQ multiplex PCR, while TCRdb's copy carries only in-frame clones and drops some. The table records 100,000 or so clones, approximately 77% of them present only once. J is TRBJ1-6 and V is TRBV6-5, with D perhaps matching TRBD1 (5 bases). Sequenced sample: PBMCs. The sequence was obtained from a male donor in good health and CMV-seropositive. CDR3 DNA sequence: TGTGCCAGCAGTGGGGCGAGTTCACCCCTCCACTTT. Amino acid sequence: CASSGASSPLHF.